This TCR beta chain was captured by sequencing in a study of T-cell reconstitution after alpha-beta-depleted transplantation in children. The TCRbeta library incorporated unique molecular identifiers. TCRdb analysed the PCR reads with MiXCR anew, one entry per CDR3 protein. In the table there are tens of thousands of distinct CDR3 sequences, 7.5% to 10% of which are singletons. This CDR3 is built from 15 residues. The ends lost 4 bases at V and 8 bases at J; junction bases unmatched: 10. Germline lookup yields CDR1 SNHLY and CDR2 FYNNEI. The sample holds many counts of this clonotype. This chain joins TRBV2 and TRBJ2-1, with 8 bases that match TRBD2. The sample consisted of PBMCs, mostly from graft donor cells, taken 60 days after TCRalphabeta/CD19-depleted stem cell transplant. The sequence came from a male patient aged 2-10 years who had a stem cell transplant for chronic granulomatous disease, so the T cells may come from the graft donor. This CDR3 is CASSGAGAGFYEQFF. The CDR3 bases are TGTGCCAGCAGTGGAGCGGGAGCGGGTTTTTATGAGCAGTTCTTC. The variable domain in full, with the rest retrieved from reference TRBV2 and TRBJ2-1, is EPEVTQTPSHQVTQMGQEVILRCVPISNHLYFYWYRQILGQKVEFLVSFYNNEISEKSEIFDDQFSVERPDGSNFTLKIRSTKLEDSAMYFCASSGAGAGFYEQFFGPGTRLTVL.